Sequencing of this T cell receptor beta chain was carried out in a study of T cell responses to AZD1222 COVID-19 vaccine (dated by TCRdb to the early 2020s). With respect to the entire study: Because spike-specific TCR depth and breadth did not differ between the two schedules, AZD1222 recipients who got a second dose at roughly 4 weeks were pooled with those who got a second dose at roughly 12 weeks. A total of about 230 trial participants underwent TCR sequencing, of whom approximately 210 received two doses of AZD1222 and approximately 25 received two doses of the MenACWY control vaccine. Enrollment into the trials was organized by age into subgroups of 18-55, 56-69 and 70-plus years, and those subgroups contained roughly 150, 30 and 60 TCR-sequenced participants, respectively. What the research found in general, with its limitations: Conclusions about previously exposed vaccinees were limited because only 6 or 7 AZD1222 recipients were SARS-CoV-2 seropositive at baseline. In the small 56-69-year group, the increase in depth fell short of significance, most likely because of low power. Vaccine-associated CD4 TCRs spanned the whole spike protein, with dominant responses in regions 160-218 and 743-854. Participants were mostly white British and included more females than males, and it was suggested by the authors that clonal diversity may have been underestimated. Epitopes outside the regions mutated in the B.1.351 and B.1.1.7 variants were reportedly recognized by nearly half of the unique spike-specific TCRs. A significant rise in spike-specific TCR breadth and depth was observed after two AZD1222 doses relative to day 0 and relative to MenACWY recipients. No day 14 peak-response samples were available, so repertoires were characterized only after the peak T cell response.

The CDR3 regions of human TCRbeta chains were analyzed by immunosequencing. The study's own analysis went as follows. Repertoire TCRs were matched against a reference library of SARS-CoV-2-specific TCRs generated with the MIRA antigen-specificity platform. Breadth was defined as the fraction of unique TCRs that were SARS-CoV-2-associated. Depth was defined as the fraction of total T cells that were SARS-CoV-2-associated. Each spike-specific TCR was assigned to its reactive spike region and to a CD4 or CD8 class using the MIRA data. Log10-transformed breadth and depth values were compared by one-way ANOVA with Sidak's multiple comparisons tests. In its TCRdb copy, this immuneACCESS table keeps in-frame sequences only and misses some clones. Where compared with another copy, unresolved V genes explain less than half of these, and the others have no known cause. The V and J calls and clone size are taken from that table; D and trimming were inferred from the DNA. The sample yields about 99,000 clones; roughly nine tenths were counted once. About an eighth of the sample comes from the top ten.

The count of this clone is one. Its antigen is currently not known. It has no much larger one-base neighbor in the sample; base qualities were not kept. Reading the germline V gene (reference sequence) gives CDR1 MNHEY and CDR2 SMNVEV. From the cysteine through the phenylalanine, the CDR3 covers 14 amino acids. The DNA shown is the 42-base CDR3, in frame from base 1. V gives up 2 bases and J gives up 5 bases, and the segment between their germline ends measures 10 bases. The time point label, as the study defines it: baseline before first vaccination. The vaccinee samples were drawn from two UK trials, COV001 and COV002, one of which was a single-blind randomized controlled phase 2/3 trial testing AZD1222 (ChAdOx1 nCoV-19) in healthy adults. For TCRbeta chain sequencing, PBMC samples were collected from trial participants at day 0 and at day 28 after the second dose.

The source was peripheral blood, collected on day 0 of AZD1222 vaccination. The sequence links TRBV27 to TRBJ2-1; TRBD2 might be the D gene, on 5 matching bases. The sequence came from an adult in good health. The DNA sequence follows: TGTGCCAGCAGTTTAACCGGAGGCCACAATGAGCAGTTCTTC. It encodes CASSLTGGHNEQFF.